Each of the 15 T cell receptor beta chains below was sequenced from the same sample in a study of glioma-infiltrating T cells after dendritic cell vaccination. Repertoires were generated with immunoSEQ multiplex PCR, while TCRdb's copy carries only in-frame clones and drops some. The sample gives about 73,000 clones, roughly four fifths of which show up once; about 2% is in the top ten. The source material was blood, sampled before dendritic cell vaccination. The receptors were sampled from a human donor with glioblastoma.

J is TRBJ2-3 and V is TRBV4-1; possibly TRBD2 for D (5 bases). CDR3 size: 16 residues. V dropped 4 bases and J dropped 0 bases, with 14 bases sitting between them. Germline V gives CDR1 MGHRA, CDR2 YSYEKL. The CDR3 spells CASSPLQTGSTDTQYF. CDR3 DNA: TGCGCCAGCAGCCCCCTCCAGACGGGAAGCACAGATACGCAGTATTTT.

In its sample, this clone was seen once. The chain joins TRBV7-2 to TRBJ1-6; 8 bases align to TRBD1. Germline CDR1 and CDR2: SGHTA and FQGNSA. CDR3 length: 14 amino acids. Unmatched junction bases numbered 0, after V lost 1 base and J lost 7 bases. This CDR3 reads CASSLGTGNSPLHF. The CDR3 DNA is TGTGCCAGCAGCTTAGGGACAGGGAATTCACCCCTCCACTTT.

CDR3 in DNA: TGTGCCAGCAGTGGCTTCGGTCGGGACTTCCAAAATGAGCAGTTCTTC. Translating gives CASSGFGRDFQNEQFF. The chain employs TRBV2 and TRBJ2-1; the D gene is possibly TRBD2 (6 bases). Trimming left V 4 bases short and J 7 bases short, with 20 bases between. The CDR3 length is 16 residues. Germline CDR1 is SNHLY and CDR2 is FYNNEI.

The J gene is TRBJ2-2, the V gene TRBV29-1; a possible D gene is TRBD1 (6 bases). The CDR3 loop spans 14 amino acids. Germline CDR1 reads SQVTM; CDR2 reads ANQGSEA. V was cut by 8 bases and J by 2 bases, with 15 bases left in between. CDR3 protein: CSTLGHPNTGELFF. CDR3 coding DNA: TGCAGCACCCTGGGACACCCCAACACCGGGGAGCTGTTTTTT.

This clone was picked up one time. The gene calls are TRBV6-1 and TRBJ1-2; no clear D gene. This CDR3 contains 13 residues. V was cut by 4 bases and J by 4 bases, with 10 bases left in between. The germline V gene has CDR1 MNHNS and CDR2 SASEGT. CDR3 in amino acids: CASSADMRYGYTF. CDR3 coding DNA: TGTGCCAGCAGTGCTGACATGCGCTATGGCTACACCTTC.

The CDR3 loop is CASSDGPGLVTGELFF. The CDR3 DNA reads TGTGCCAGCAGTGATGGTCCCGGACTGGTCACCGGGGAGCTGTTTTTT. This chain connects TRBV6-4 to TRBJ2-2, with a weak D call TRBD2 (5 bases). The ends were cut back, 3 bases at V and 4 bases at J, with 15 bases in the middle. The germline gives CDR1 MRHNA, CDR2 SNTAGT. The CDR3 consists of 16 residues.

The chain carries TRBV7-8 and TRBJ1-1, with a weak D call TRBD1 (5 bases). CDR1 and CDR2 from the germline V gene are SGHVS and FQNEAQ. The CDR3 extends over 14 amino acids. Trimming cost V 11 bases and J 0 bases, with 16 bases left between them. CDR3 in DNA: TGTGCCTGCTCCCTGACAGCGATGAACACTGAAGCTTTCTTT. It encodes CACSLTAMNTEAFF.

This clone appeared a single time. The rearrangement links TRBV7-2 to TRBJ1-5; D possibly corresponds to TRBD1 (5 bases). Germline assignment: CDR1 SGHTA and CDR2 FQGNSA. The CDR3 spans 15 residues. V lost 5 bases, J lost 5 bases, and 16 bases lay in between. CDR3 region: CASSASGRVDQPQHF. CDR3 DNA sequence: TGTGCCAGCAGCGCCTCAGGGAGGGTCGATCAGCCCCAGCATTTT.

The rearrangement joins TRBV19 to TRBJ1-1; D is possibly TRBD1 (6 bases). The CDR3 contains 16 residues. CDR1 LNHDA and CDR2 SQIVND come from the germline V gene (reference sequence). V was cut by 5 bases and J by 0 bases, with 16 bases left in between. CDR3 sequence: CASSVTGRGVNTEAFF. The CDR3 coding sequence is TGTGCCAGTAGTGTAACAGGGAGGGGCGTGAACACTGAAGCTTTCTTT.

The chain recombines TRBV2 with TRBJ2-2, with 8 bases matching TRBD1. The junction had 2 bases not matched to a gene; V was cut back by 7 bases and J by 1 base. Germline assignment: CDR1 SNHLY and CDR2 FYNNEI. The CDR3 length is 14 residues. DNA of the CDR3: TGTGCCAGCACTGGACAGGGGAACACCGGGGAGCTGTTTTTT. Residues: CASTGQGNTGELFF.

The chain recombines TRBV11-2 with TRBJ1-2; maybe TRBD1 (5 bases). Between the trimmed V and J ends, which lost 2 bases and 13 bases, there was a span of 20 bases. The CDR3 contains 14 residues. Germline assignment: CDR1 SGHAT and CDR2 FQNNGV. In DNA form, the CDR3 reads TGTGCCAGCAGCTTATCAACAGGTTCACGTTCCGGCACCTTC. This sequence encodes CASSLSTGSRSGTF.

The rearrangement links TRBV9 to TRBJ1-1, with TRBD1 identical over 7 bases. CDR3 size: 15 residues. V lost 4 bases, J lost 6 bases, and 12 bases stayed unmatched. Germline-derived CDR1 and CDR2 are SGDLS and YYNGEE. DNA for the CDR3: TGTGCCAGCAGCCTCACGGGACAGCGTCTCTCTGAAGCTTTCTTT. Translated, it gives CASSLTGQRLSEAFF.

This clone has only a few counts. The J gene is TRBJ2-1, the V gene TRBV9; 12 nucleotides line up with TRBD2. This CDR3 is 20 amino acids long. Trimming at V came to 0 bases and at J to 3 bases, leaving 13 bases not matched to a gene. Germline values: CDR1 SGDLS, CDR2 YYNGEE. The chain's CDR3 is CASSVGLGLAGHSDYNEQFF. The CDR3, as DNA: TGTGCCAGCAGCGTAGGTCTCGGACTAGCGGGGCATTCGGACTACAATGAGCAGTTCTTC.

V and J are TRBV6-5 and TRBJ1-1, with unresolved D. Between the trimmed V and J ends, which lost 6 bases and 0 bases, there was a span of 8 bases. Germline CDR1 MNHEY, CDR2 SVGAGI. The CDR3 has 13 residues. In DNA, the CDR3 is TGTGCCAGCAGCACAACAGTGAACACTGAAGCTTTCTTT. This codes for CASSTTVNTEAFF.

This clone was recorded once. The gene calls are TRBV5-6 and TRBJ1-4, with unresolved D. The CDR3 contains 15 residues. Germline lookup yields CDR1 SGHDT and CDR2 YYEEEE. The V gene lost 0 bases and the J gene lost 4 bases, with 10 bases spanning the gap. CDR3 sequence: CASSLGSHSNEKLFF. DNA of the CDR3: TGTGCCAGCAGCTTGGGTTCTCATAGTAATGAAAAACTGTTTTTT.